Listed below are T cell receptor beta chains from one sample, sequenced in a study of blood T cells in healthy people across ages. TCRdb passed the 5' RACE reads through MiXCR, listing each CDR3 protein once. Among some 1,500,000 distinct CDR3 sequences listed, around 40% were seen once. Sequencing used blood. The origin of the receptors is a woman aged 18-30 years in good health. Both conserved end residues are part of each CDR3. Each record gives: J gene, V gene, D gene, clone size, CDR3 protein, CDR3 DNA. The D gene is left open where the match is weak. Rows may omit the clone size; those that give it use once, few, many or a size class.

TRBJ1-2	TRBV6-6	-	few	CASSILEARRANYGYTF	TGTGCCAGCAGCATACTCGAGGCAAGGAGGGCTAACTATGGCTACACCTTC
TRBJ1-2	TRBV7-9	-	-	CASSTAYGYTF	TGTGCCAGCAGCACGGCATATGGCTACACCTTC
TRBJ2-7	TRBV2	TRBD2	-	CASKTSGRGYEQYF	TGTGCCAGCAAGACTAGCGGGAGAGGGTATGAGCAGTACTTC
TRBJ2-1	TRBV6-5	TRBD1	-	CASSYGGTGLTHEQFF	TGTGCCAGCAGTTACGGAGGGACAGGGCTTACTCATGAGCAGTTCTTC
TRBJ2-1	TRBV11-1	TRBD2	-	CASSSKIAGGNNEQFF	TGTGCCAGCAGCTCAAAAATAGCGGGAGGGAACAATGAGCAGTTCTTC
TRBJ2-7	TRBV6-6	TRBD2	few	CASSSGTSVGYEQYF	TGTGCCAGCAGCTCCGGGACTAGCGTGGGCTACGAGCAGTACTTC
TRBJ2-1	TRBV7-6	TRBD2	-	CASSLLASPYKEQFF	TGTGCCAGCAGCCTACTAGCGAGCCCGTACAAGGAGCAGTTCTTC
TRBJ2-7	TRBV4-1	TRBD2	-	CASSQQTSGRYNEQYF	TGCGCCAGCAGCCAACAGACTAGCGGGAGGTACAATGAGCAGTACTTC
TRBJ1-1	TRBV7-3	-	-	CASSLVGAAEAFF	TGTGCCAGCAGCTTAGTGGGGGCCGCTGAAGCTTTCTTT
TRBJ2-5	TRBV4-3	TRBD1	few	CASSQGTGFETQYF	TGCGCCAGCAGCCAAGGGACAGGGTTTGAGACCCAGTACTTC
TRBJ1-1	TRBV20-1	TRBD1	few	CSAREPPDRERTEAFF	TGCAGTGCTAGAGAGCCCCCGGACAGGGAAAGGACTGAAGCTTTCTTT